This entry lists 18 T cell receptor beta chains sequenced from one sample in a study of molecular identifiers for immune sequencing clone quantification (dated by TCRdb to the late 2010s). The library was made by PCR. Reads for this sample came from a NextSeq 500. Using fastp at Q25 and MiXCR, TCRdb reprocessed the public reads and kept productive beta chains. Duplicate CDR3 protein sequences are folded into a single record with the most common DNA and genes. Across this sample there are some 680,000 distinct CDR3 sequences, with 25% seen only once. 0.7% to 0.95% of the sample belongs to the ten largest clones. Sequencing used naive CD8+ T cells from blood, with Jurkat cell RNA spiked in. The intended sense of this specimen's cell subset or site label: FACS-sorted CD8+CD4-CCR7+CD45RA+ naive T cells. The source is a human donor in good health. Some libraries in this study had Jurkat cell RNA spiked in.

This clonotype has a handful of counts. V usage is TRBV4-3 and J usage is TRBJ2-3; 10 nucleotides agree with TRBD2. The CDR3 loop spans 19 amino acids. Germline lookup yields CDR1 LGHNA and CDR2 YSLEER. The V and J ends lost 0 bases and 4 bases, in that order; junction bases with no gene match: 13. CDR3 sequence reads: CASSQDAAGGPLAPDTQYF. CDR3 coding DNA: TGCGCCAGCAGCCAAGATGCAGCGGGGGGGCCCCTGGCCCCAGATACGCAGTATTTT.

The chain is built from TRBV6-1 and TRBJ2-7, with D maybe TRBD2 (5 bases). The CDR3 covers 15 residues. Per the germline V gene, CDR1 is MNHNS and CDR2 is SASEGT. V lost 1 base and J 2 bases, leaving 12 bases between the germline ends. The CDR3 DNA sequence: TGTGCCAGCAGTGAAGGACCCGGACTGACCTACGAGCAGTACTTC. Its translation: CASSEGPGLTYEQYF.

As regards this clonotype: A much bigger clone sits one base away, suggesting this may be a read error. The chain employs TRBV29-1 and TRBJ2-3; TRBD2 matches at 10 bases. There are 14 residues in the CDR3. The V gene's germline CDR1 is SQVTM and CDR2 ANQGSEA. The CDR3 DNA follows: TGCAGCGTTGCCCTAGCGGGAGACACAGATACGCGGTATTTT. Residues: CSVALAGDTDTRYF.

In DNA form, the CDR3 reads TGTGCCAGTAGTATTTTCGGGGATAGCAATCAGCCCCAGCATTTT. It specifies CASSIFGDSNQPQHF. V is TRBV19 and J is TRBJ1-5; no clear D gene. Germline CDR1 reads LNHDA; CDR2 reads SQIVND (reference sequence). The CDR3 is 15 residues long. V was shortened by 3 bases and J by 0 bases, with 9 bases between the two germline ends.

Turning to this clonotype: A clone one base away is much larger, so this may be a read error. The CDR3, as DNA: TGCAGTGCTAGAAAAGGAACACAGGGGGCCGACGAGCAGTACTTC. This encodes CSARKGTQGADEQYF. V is TRBV20-1 and J is TRBJ2-7; 9 bases line up with TRBD1. Per the germline V gene, CDR1 is DFQATT and CDR2 is SNEGSKA (reference sequence). This CDR3 contains 15 residues. Trimming took 2 bases from V and 5 from J; bases not matched to a gene: 10.

The chain joins TRBV28 to TRBJ2-7, with TRBD1 identical over 7 bases. The CDR3 covers 14 residues. With 6 bases clipped from V and 4 bases from J, the junction kept 9 bases outside the gene matches. Germline V lookup: CDR1 MDHEN, CDR2 SYDVKM. CDR3 region: CASRSPGQIYEQYF. The DNA of the CDR3 is TGTGCCAGCAGGTCGCCGGGACAGATATACGAGCAGTACTTC. Looking up the rest from reference TRBV28 and TRBJ2-7 gives the full variable domain: DVKVTQSSRYLVKRTGEKVFLECVQDMDHENMFWYRQDPGLGLRLIYFSYDVKMKEKGDIPEGYSVSREKKERFSLILESASTNQTSMYLCASRSPGQIYEQYFGPGTRLTVT.

The rearrangement uses TRBV7-2 and TRBJ2-1, with D possibly matching TRBD2 (7 bases). CDR1 SGHTA and CDR2 FQGNSA come from the germline V gene. V was trimmed by 5 bases and J by 1 base, leaving 15 bases between them. The CDR3 covers 16 residues. This CDR3 is CASSPDGGASYNEQFF. CDR3 nucleotides: TGTGCCAGCAGCCCGGATGGGGGGGCATCCTACAATGAGCAGTTCTTC.

This clonotype was recorded many times. V and J are TRBV11-2 and TRBJ2-7; TRBD1 matches at 9 bases. Germline V gene lookup returns CDR1 SGHAT and CDR2 FQNNGV. The CDR3 contains 14 residues. Germline trimming cut 6 bases from V and 1 base from J; bases unmatched to any gene: 4. The CDR3 DNA sequence: TGTGCCAGCAGTTCCGGGACAGGGTCCTACGAGCAGTACTTC. Its protein is CASSSGTGSYEQYF.

This clonotype has just a few counts. The chain uses TRBV10-3 and TRBJ2-3; the D call may be TRBD1 or TRBD2 (6 bases each). Germline CDR1 is ENHRY and CDR2 is SYGVKD. There are 17 residues in the CDR3. V lost 3 bases to trimming and J lost 3 bases, with 19 bases between them. CDR3 bases: TGTGCCATCAGTGACCCTGAGGGGGGAGTCGGTACAGATACGCAGTATTTT. Translating it yields CAISDPEGGVGTDTQYF.

Only one count was recorded for this clonotype. This clone may be a read error of a much larger clone one base away. The V gene is TRBV7-2, the J gene TRBJ2-3; D gene uncertain. CDR3 length equals 15 residues. CDR1 SGHTA and CDR2 FQGNSA come from the germline V gene. CDR3 protein: CASSLGALHTDTRYF. Written as DNA, the CDR3 is TGTGCCAGCAGCTTGGGTGCACTCCACACAGATACGCGGTATTTT. The variable domain in full, with the rest retrieved from reference TRBV7-2 and TRBJ2-3, is GAGVSQSPSNKVTEKGKDVELRCDPISGHTALYWYRQSLGQGLEFLIYFQGNSAPDKSGLPSDRFSAERTGGSVSTLTIQRTQQEDSAVYLCASSLGALHTDTRYFGPGTRLTVL.

The genes are TRBV24-1 and TRBJ1-1; 7 nucleotides match TRBD1. Trimming at V came to 5 bases and at J to 2 bases, leaving 10 bases not matched to a gene. There are 16 residues in the CDR3. Germline V gene lookup returns CDR1 KGHDR and CDR2 SFDVKD. The CDR3 DNA sequence: TGTGCCACCAGTGGCCCACAGGGGTACACAAACACTGAAGCTTTCTTT. Amino acids: CATSGPQGYTNTEAFF.

Notes on this clonotype: Possible read error: a much larger clone is one base away. CDR3 residues: CASSPAGTGTYEQYF. The CDR3 bases are TGCGCCAGCAGCCCAGCCGGGACAGGGACCTACGAGCAGTACTTC. The chain employs TRBV4-1 and TRBJ2-7; TRBD1 matches 9 bases. Germline V gene sequence: CDR1 MGHRA, CDR2 YSYEKL. This CDR3 has 15 residues. The V segment lost 4 bases and the J segment 2 bases; nucleotides outside the gene matches: 6.

The chain has TRBV9 and TRBJ2-7, with TRBD1 identical over 10 bases. The CDR3 is 15 amino acids. V shed 4 bases, J shed 7 bases, and the junction held 11 bases outside the gene matches. Germline loops: CDR1 SGDLS, CDR2 YYNGEE. The CDR3 coding sequence is TGTGCCAGCAGCAAGACCGGGACAGGGGCCTGGGAGCAGTACTTC. It is translated as CASSKTGTGAWEQYF.

This rearrangement joins TRBV12-5 to TRBJ2-1; tentatively, D is TRBD2 (6 bases). The CDR3 spans 16 residues. The V gene lost 2 bases and the J gene lost 3 bases, with 14 bases spanning the gap. Germline V CDR1 and CDR2: LGHNT, FRNRAP. The CDR3 sequence is CASGLNAREVYNEQFF. CDR3 in DNA: TGTGCTAGTGGTTTGAATGCGAGGGAGGTCTACAATGAGCAGTTCTTC.

The sample holds a few counts of this clonotype. This chain links TRBV5-8 with TRBJ1-1; D gene unclear. With 1 base removed from V and 1 base from J, the gap between germline ends came to 14 bases. The CDR3 is 16 amino acids. The germline gives CDR1 SGHTS, CDR2 YDEGEE. CDR3 protein: CASSLRWAATNTEAFF. The CDR3 DNA reads TGTGCCAGCAGCTTGCGGTGGGCAGCAACGAACACTGAAGCTTTCTTT.

This clonotype was counted a few times. Compared with germline, one end of the junction differs, possibly owing to a read error. The gene calls are TRBV2 and TRBJ1-5, with D hard to call. Germline V CDR1 and CDR2: SNHLY, FYNNEI. The CDR3 spans 14 residues. Here the CDR3 reads CASSEVLDYQPQHF. The CDR3 nucleotides read TGTGCCAGCAGCGAAGTCTTGGACTATCAGCCCCAGCATTTT. The entire variable domain, with the rest obtained from reference TRBV2 and TRBJ1-5, is as follows: EPEVTQTPSHQVTQMGQEVILRCVPISNHLYFYWYRQILGQKVEFLVSFYNNEISEKSEIFDDQFSVERPDGSNFTLKIRSTKLEDSAMYFCASSEVLDYQPQHFGDGTRLSIL.

Ten or more counts support this clonotype. The junction differs from germline at one of its ends, possibly a read error. V is TRBV9 and J is TRBJ2-5; D not resolved. Germline lookup yields CDR1 SGDLS and CDR2 YYNGEE. This CDR3 is built from 14 residues. CDR3 loop: CASSQWYGQEAQYF. The CDR3 DNA reads TGTGCCAGCAGCCAGTGGTACGGTCAAGAGGCCCAGTACTTC.

The CDR3 DNA sequence: TGTGCCAGTAGTATCCCAGGGCGAGATCAGCCCCAGCATTTT. It codes for CASSIPGRDQPQHF. The chain joins TRBV19 to TRBJ1-5; TRBD1 might be the D (5 bases). CDR3 size: 14 residues. Germline CDR1 LNHDA, CDR2 SQIVND (reference sequence). V was trimmed by 3 bases and J by 5 bases, leaving 11 bases between them.